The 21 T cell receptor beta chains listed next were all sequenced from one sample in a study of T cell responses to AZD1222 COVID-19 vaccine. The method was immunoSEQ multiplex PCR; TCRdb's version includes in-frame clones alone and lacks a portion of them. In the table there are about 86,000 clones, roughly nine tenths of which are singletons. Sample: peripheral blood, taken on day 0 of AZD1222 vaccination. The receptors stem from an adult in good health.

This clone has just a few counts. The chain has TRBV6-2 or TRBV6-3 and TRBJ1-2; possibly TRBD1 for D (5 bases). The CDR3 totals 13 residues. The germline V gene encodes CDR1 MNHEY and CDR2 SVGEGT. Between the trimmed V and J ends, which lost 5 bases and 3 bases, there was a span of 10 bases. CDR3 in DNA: TGTGCCAGCAGTCCCACGGGACACTATGGCTACACCTTC. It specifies CASSPTGHYGYTF.

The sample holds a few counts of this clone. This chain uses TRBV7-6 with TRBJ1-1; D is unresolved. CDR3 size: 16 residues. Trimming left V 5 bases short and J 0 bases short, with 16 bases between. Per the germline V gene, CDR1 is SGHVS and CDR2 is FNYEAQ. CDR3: CASSNKDGSLNTEAFF. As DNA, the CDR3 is TGTGCCAGCAGCAACAAGGACGGATCCCTGAACACTGAAGCTTTCTTT. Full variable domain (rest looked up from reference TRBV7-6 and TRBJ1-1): GAGVSQSPRYKVTKRGQDVALRCDPISGHVSLYWYRQALGQGPEFLTYFNYEAQQDKSGLPNDRFSAERPEGSISTLTIQRTEQRDSAMYRCASSNKDGSLNTEAFFGQGTRLTVV.

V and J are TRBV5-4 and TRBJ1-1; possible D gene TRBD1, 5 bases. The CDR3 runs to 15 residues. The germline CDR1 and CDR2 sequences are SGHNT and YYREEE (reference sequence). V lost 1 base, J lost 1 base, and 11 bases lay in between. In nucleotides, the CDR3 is TGTGCCAGCAGCTTGCCTGGGGCAGGGAACACTGAAGCTTTCTTT. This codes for CASSLPGAGNTEAFF.

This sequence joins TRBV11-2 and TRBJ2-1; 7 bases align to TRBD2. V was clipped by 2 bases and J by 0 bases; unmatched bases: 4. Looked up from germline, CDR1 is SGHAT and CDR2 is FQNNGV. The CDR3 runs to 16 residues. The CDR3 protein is CASSLLGGSSYNEQFF. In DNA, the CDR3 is TGTGCCAGCAGCTTACTCGGCGGGAGCTCCTACAATGAGCAGTTCTTC.

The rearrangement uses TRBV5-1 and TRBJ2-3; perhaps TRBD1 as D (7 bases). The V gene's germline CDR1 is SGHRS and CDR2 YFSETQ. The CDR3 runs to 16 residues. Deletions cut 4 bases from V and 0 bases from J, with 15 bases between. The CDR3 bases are TGCGCCAGCAGCCAGGGGGGCAGCTCTAGCACAGATACGCAGTATTTT. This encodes CASSQGGSSSTDTQYF.

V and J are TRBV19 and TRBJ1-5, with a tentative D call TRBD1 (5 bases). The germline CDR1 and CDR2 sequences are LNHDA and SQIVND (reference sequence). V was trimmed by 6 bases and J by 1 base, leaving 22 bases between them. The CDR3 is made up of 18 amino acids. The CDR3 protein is CASSHEPGRRRSNQPQHF. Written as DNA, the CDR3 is TGTGCCAGTAGCCATGAGCCGGGGCGAAGAAGGAGCAATCAGCCCCAGCATTTT.

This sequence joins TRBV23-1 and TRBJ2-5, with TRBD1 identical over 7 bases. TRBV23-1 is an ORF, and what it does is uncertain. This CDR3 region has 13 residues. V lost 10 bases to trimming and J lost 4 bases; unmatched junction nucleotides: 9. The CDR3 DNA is TGCGCCACCTTAGCAGGGGGAAGAGAGACCCAGTACTTC. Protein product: CATLAGGRETQYF.

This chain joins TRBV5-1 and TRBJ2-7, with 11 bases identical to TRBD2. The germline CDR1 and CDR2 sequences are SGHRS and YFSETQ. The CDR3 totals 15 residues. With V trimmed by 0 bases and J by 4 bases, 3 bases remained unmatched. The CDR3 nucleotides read TGCGCCAGCAGCTTGGCTAGCGGGAGGAGTTACGAGCAGTACTTC. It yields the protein CASSLASGRSYEQYF. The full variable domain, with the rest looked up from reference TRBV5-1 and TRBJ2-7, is KAGVTQTPRYLIKTRGQQVTLSCSPISGHRSVSWYQQTPGQGLQFLFEYFSETQRNKGNFPGRFSGRQFSNSRSEMNVSTLELGDSALYLCASSLASGRSYEQYFGPGTRLTVT.

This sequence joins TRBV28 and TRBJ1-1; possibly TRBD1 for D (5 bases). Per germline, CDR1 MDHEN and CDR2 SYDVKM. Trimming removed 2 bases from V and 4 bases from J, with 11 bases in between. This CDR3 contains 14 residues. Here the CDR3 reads CASSLGGSGTEAFF. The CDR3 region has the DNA TGTGCCAGCAGTTTAGGGGGTTCCGGCACTGAAGCTTTCTTT.

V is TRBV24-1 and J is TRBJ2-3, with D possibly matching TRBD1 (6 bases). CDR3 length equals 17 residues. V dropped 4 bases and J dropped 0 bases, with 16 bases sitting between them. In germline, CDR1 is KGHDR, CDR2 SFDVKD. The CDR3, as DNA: TGTGCCACCAGTGAGCCCCAGACAGGTTCTAGCACAGATACGCAGTATTTT. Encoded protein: CATSEPQTGSSTDTQYF.

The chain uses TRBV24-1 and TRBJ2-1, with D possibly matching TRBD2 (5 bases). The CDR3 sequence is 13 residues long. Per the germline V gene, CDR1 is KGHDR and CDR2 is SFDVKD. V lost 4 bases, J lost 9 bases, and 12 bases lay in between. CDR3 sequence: CATSDTLLGEQFF. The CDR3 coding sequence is TGTGCCACCAGTGACACCCTACTAGGTGAGCAGTTCTTC.

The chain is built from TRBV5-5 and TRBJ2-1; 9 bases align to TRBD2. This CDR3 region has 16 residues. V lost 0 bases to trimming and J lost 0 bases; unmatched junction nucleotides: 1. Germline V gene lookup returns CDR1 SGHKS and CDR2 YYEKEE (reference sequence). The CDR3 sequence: CASSLASGTSYNEQFF. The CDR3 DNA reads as TGTGCCAGCAGCTTGGCTAGCGGGACCTCCTACAATGAGCAGTTCTTC.

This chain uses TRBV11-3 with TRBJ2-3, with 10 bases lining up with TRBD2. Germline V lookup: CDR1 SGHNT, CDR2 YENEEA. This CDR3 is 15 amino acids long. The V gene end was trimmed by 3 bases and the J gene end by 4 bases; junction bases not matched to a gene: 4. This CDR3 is CASSFSGGAADTQYF. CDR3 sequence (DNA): TGTGCCAGCAGCTTCAGCGGGGGGGCCGCAGATACGCAGTATTTT.

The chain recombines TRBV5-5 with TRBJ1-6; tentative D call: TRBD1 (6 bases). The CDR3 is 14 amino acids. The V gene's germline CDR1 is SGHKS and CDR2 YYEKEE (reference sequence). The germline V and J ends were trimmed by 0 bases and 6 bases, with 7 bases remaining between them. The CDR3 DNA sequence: TGTGCCAGCAGCTTGGGGACAGCTAATTCACCCCTCCACTTT. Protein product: CASSLGTANSPLHF. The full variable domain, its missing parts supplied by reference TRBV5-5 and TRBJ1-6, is DAGVTQSPTHLIKTRGQQVTLRCSPISGHKSVSWYQQVLGQGPQFIFQYYEKEERGRGNFPDRFSARQFPNYSSELNVNALLLGDSALYLCASSLGTANSPLHFGNGTRLTVT.

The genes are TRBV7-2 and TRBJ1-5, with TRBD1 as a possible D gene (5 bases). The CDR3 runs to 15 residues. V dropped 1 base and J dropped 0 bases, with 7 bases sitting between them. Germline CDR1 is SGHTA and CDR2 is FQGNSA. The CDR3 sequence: CASSLVRDSNQPQHF. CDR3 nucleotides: TGTGCCAGCAGCTTAGTCAGGGATAGCAATCAGCCCCAGCATTTT.

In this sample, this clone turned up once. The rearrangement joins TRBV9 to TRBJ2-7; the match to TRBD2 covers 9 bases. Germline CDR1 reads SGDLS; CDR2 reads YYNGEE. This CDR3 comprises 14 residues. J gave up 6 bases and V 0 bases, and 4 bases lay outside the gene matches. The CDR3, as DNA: TGTGCCAGCAGCGTAGCAGGGCGGGAGGGCGAGCAGTACTTC. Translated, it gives CASSVAGREGEQYF.

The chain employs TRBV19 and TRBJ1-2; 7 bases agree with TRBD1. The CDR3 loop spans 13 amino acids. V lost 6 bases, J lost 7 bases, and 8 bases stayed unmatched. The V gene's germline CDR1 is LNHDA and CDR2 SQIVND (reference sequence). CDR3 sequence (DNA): TGTGCCAGTAGCGTGCGACAGGGAGGTGGCTACACCTTC. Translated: CASSVRQGGGYTF. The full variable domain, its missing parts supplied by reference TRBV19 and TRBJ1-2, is DGGITQSPKYLFRKEGQNVTLSCEQNLNHDAMYWYRQDPGQGLRLIYYSQIVNDFQKGDIAEGYSVSREKKESFPLTVTSAQKNPTAFYLCASSVRQGGGYTFGSGTRLTVV.

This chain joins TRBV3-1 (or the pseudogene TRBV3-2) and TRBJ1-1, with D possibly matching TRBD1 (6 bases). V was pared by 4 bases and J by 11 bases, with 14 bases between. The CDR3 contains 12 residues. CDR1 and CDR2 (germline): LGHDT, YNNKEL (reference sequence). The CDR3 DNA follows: TGTGCCAGCAGCCGGATCGAGGGGGGGGCTTTCTTT. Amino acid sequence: CASSRIEGGAFF.

The CDR3: CASSKERSLAGELFF. The CDR3 nucleotides are TGTGCCAGTAGTAAGGAAAGGAGTCTCGCCGGGGAGCTGTTTTTT. The rearrangement links TRBV19 to TRBJ2-2; D is unresolved. Trimming cost V 4 bases and J 6 bases, with 15 bases left between them. The CDR3 has 15 residues. Germline V gives CDR1 LNHDA, CDR2 SQIVND (reference sequence).

The CDR3 region is CASSLAGASAEAFF. CDR3 nucleotides: TGTGCCAGCAGCTTAGCGGGGGCTTCGGCTGAAGCTTTCTTT. V and J are TRBV7-2 and TRBJ1-1, with a weak D call TRBD1 (6 bases). CDR3 length equals 14 residues. Looked up from germline, CDR1 is SGHTA and CDR2 is FQGNSA. With 0 bases removed from V and 6 bases from J, the gap between germline ends came to 11 bases.

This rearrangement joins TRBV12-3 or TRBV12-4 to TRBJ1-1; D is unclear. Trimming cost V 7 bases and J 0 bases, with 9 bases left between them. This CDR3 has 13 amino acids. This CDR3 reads CASNENMNTEAFF. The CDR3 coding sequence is TGTGCCAGCAATGAAAACATGAACACTGAAGCTTTCTTT.